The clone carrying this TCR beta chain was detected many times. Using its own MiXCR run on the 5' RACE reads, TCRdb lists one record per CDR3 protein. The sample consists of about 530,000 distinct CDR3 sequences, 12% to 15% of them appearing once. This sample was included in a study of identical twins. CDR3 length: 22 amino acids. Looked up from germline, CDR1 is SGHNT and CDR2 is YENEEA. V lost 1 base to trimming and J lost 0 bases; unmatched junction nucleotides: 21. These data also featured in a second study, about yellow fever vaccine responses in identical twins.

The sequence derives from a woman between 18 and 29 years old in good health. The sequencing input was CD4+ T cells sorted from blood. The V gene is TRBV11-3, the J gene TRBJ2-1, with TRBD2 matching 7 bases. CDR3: CASSLGYKSSSGMEGSYNEQFF. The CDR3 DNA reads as TGTGCCAGCAGCTTAGGTTATAAATCGTCAAGCGGGATGGAGGGCTCCTACAATGAGCAGTTCTTC.